What follows is one TCR beta chain and its context. Its antigen target is currently unknown. Base qualities are not provided; no much larger clone lies one nucleotide away. Each donor gave one peripheral blood draw, averaging roughly 120 mL, which was collected into heparinised tubes. A BD FACSAria II was used to sort naive, central memory, regulatory and stem cell-like memory CD4+ T cells with a panel that included CD45RO, CCR7, CD25, CD127, CD95 and CD27. Every sorted population had a purity above 95%. Right away, PBMCs were isolated by Lymphoprep density gradient centrifugation and were stained directly, with no culture step. To minimize batch effects, samples were stained and sorted in pairs, one healthy donor with one patient per experiment. The data were obtained in a study of beta chain features in type 1 diabetes (dated by TCRdb to the late 2010s). For context, the study as a whole: Patients and healthy donors did not differ in mean age, gender distribution, total cell number or subset yield. Regulatory and stem cell-like memory subsets were obtained from only 8 patients and about eight healthy donors, while naive and central memory subsets were obtained from all 28 donors. In the study, recently diagnosed type 1 diabetes patients and matched healthy donors were compared on the TCRB repertoires of their sorted circulating CD4+ T cell subsets. A total of roughly 99 million sorted cells were examined across all samples, and the number of cells per subset was strongly correlated with RNA yield. Summary of the overall study and its limitations: At VDJ recombination sites, patients with type 1 diabetes made fewer insertions and deleted more nucleotides, a pattern implying thymic rearrangement abnormalities. A moderate but significant shortening of TCRB CDR3 length was observed in type 1 diabetes patients in all four CD4+ subsets. Naive, central memory and regulatory TCRB repertoires appeared to be more alike among patients than among healthy donors. Sequencing cDNA rather than genomic DNA could over-represent highly expressing activated cells, although activation and CD3 levels did not differ between groups. Shorter templates might be favored by PCR, yet because patient and control samples were amplified and corrected together, any such skew would affect both groups equally. Because the HLA sub-analyses included only small numbers of individuals, any influence of HLA type on TCRB rearrangement was left unresolved.

Sequences MNHEY (CDR1) and SVGAGI (CDR2) are obtained from the germline V gene. The CDR3 runs 14 amino acids, cysteine and phenylalanine included. CDR3 DNA is the only sequence kept; it has 42 bases, read in frame from the first base. The V end gives up 6 bases and the J end 1 base, leaving 5 bases in the junction not matched to a gene. The entire isolated RNA was reverse transcribed using the High Capacity cDNA Reverse Transcription Kit, and thus expressed TCRB transcripts were sequenced. Naive, central memory and regulatory T cell samples underwent deep immunoSEQ sequencing, averaging roughly 3.3 million total reads per sample. Sorted cells were lysed in RLT buffer, and RNA was extracted using DNase-treated RNeasy Micro or Mini kits according to cell number. Each cell subset was processed on its own to prevent cross-contamination, while patient and healthy donor samples were processed together. The immunoSEQ multiplex PCR was used to amplify TCRB sequences from cDNA, generating 87-bp fragments that spanned the CDR3 region. Sequencing of the amplicons was done on the Illumina HiSeq platform. Per the source publication's procedure: PCR bias was corrected computationally using synthetic template baselines, and reads within Hamming distance 2 were collapsed, with unmergeable singletons discarded. Reads were aligned against IMGT to assign V, D and J genes, CDR3 length and insertions or deletions at six rearrangement sites. Within each subset, clonotype counts were normalized to sorted cell number, after which true diversity and Gini coefficients were computed with the tcR R package. The overlap coefficient, calculated on TCRB nucleotide sequences, was used to measure repertoire sharing. TCRdb's version of the immuneACCESS table is confined to in-frame rearrangements and falls short of the full clone set. An unresolved V gene accounts for under half of the shortfall where checked; the remainder is of unknown origin. Clone size and V and J calls were adopted from that table, with D and trimming inferred from the DNA. The sample has some 150,000 clones on record, approximately 9.8% of them singletons. The ten top clones hold almost 0.65% of the sample.

The chain is assembled from TRBV6-5 and TRBJ2-7; a stretch of 8 junction bases matches TRBD2. The clonotype was recovered from a woman aged 35 to 49 in good health. Sequenced input: central memory CD4+ T cells from blood. In nucleotides, the sequence is TGTGCCAGCAGATCCCGGGGGGGGTCCTACGAGCAGTACTTC. Its protein is CASRSRGGSYEQYF.